This TCR beta chain was identified in a study of neurological immune-mediated disorders. This CDR3 region has 14 residues. Trimming cost V 7 bases and J 2 bases, with 9 bases left between them. Germline V lookup: CDR1 ENHRY, CDR2 SYGVKD. This clonotype was counted at least ten times. TCRdb used MiXCR to reprocess the 5' RACE reads, holding one entry per CDR3 protein. The top ten clones hold 5.5% to 6% of a sample with approximately 51,000 distinct CDR3 sequences, about 3.7% of them seen once. The sample consisted of PBMCs. This receptor was obtained from a man aged 35 to 55 with multiple sclerosis. The chain has TRBV10-3 and TRBJ2-6; D gene unclear. CDR3 region: CAINQKAGANVLTF. The DNA for the CDR3 is TGTGCCATCAACCAAAAGGCTGGGGCCAACGTCCTGACTTTC.